This T cell receptor beta chain originates from a study of blood T cell repertoires in COVID-19. TCRdb keeps only in-frame clones here, not all; method: immunoSEQ multiplex PCR. Found here are around 230,000 clones, approximately 82% of them singletons; the top ten hold around 2.4%. Looked up from germline, CDR1 is SGHTA and CDR2 is FQGNSA. Germline trimming cut 6 bases from V and 4 bases from J; bases unmatched to any gene: 5. The CDR3 is 13 residues long. Material: peripheral blood. The genes are TRBV7-2 and TRBJ1-2; TRBD1 matches at 7 bases. This clonotype was obtained from a man aged 35 to 55 who had recovered from COVID-19. The CDR3 bases are TGTGCCAGCAGAAGGACAGGTTCCTATGGCTACACCTTC. Amino acid sequence: CASRRTGSYGYTF.